One sample yielded the 26 T cell receptor beta chains listed below, sequenced in a study of neurological immune-mediated disorders (dated 2019 in TCRdb). Library prep was done by 5' RACE. Data came from an Illumina HiSeq 2500. TCRdb took the public reads, trimmed them with fastp at Q25, ran MiXCR for clone calling and kept in-frame beta chains. Under each unique CDR3 protein, matching rows form one entry showing the most common genes and DNA. Within this sample are 55,000 to 75,000 distinct CDR3 sequences, with roughly 15% of them counted one time only. The leading ten clones occupy around 4.3% of the sample. Read against the paper, the sample's time point label means: longitudinal time-point 1 (baseline). The sequencing sample was made of PBMCs. These receptors all come from a female donor with HTLV-1-associated myelopathy (HAM/TSP).

The V gene is TRBV6-1, the J gene TRBJ2-5; D is possibly TRBD2 (5 bases). This CDR3 spans 12 amino acids. V lost 6 bases and J lost 2, with 7 bases in between. Germline values: CDR1 MNHNS, CDR2 SASEGT. The CDR3 spells CASRGLQETQYF. CDR3 sequence (DNA): TGTGCCAGCAGAGGACTTCAAGAGACCCAGTACTTC.

This clonotype was counted at least ten times. This chain's CDR3 is CASSWQGNYEQYF. The CDR3 DNA is TGCGCCAGCAGCTGGCAGGGAAACTACGAGCAGTACTTC. V is TRBV5-1 and J is TRBJ2-7, with D possibly matching TRBD1 (5 bases). V was trimmed by 3 bases and J by 3 bases, leaving 10 bases between them. From germline, CDR1 is SGHRS and CDR2 YFSETQ. The CDR3 has 13 residues.

This clonotype came up many times. The V gene is TRBV12-3 or TRBV12-4, the J gene TRBJ2-2; D is ambiguous. CDR3 size: 14 residues. The V end lost 3 bases, the J end lost 4 bases, and 9 bases lay between the germline ends. The CDR3 bases are TGTGCCAGCAGTTTGGGGTTGAGCACCGGGGAGCTGTTTTTT. This gives the protein CASSLGLSTGELFF.

The rearrangement links TRBV9 to TRBJ2-7; D not certain. Germline V gene lookup returns CDR1 SGDLS and CDR2 YYNGEE. The CDR3 runs 16 residues. V was pared by 0 bases and J by 1 base, with 14 bases between. The CDR3 nucleotides read TGTGCCAGCAGCGTAGGGCATGAGGCTATGTCCTACGAGCAGTACTTC. It codes for CASSVGHEAMSYEQYF.

Many counts were recorded for this clonotype. The rearrangement joins TRBV3-1 to TRBJ1-6; 8 bases are shared with TRBD1. V lost 8 bases, J lost 7 bases, and 7 bases stayed unmatched. The germline CDR1 and CDR2 sequences are LGHDT and YNNKEL (reference sequence). The CDR3 runs 14 residues. As DNA, the CDR3 is TGTGCCAGCCGGGGCGGGACAGGCAATTCACCCCTCCACTTT. It encodes CASRGGTGNSPLHF.

In this sample, this clonotype turned up many times. This sequence joins TRBV5-6 and TRBJ2-7; TRBD1 matches 8 bases. The CDR3 has 15 amino acids. The V gene end was trimmed by 4 bases and the J gene end by 4 bases; junction bases not matched to a gene: 10. Germline assignment: CDR1 SGHDT and CDR2 YYEEEE. CDR3 region: CASSRFRDRTYEQYF. The CDR3 bases are TGTGCCAGCAGCCGGTTCCGGGACAGGACTTACGAGCAGTACTTC.

This clonotype came up many times. The chain combines TRBV6-5 with TRBJ2-1; no reliable D call. V gave up 5 bases and J gave up 8 bases, with 19 bases separating them. The CDR3 is 15 amino acids. The germline V gene encodes CDR1 MNHEY and CDR2 SVGAGI. In DNA form, the CDR3 reads TGTGCCAGCAGTCAAACAGAATGGGGAACAGATGAGCAGTTCTTC. Its translation: CASSQTEWGTDEQFF.

This clonotype was detected many times. The chain has TRBV4-1 and TRBJ2-3; D is uncertain. There are 14 residues in the CDR3. Trimming pared 3 bases from V and 2 bases from J, leaving 9 bases between. Germline lookup yields CDR1 MGHRA and CDR2 YSYEKL. CDR3 nucleotide sequence: TGCGCCAGCAGCCAGGGTGGGTTCACAGATACGCAGTATTTT. Protein: CASSQGGFTDTQYF.

This clonotype was observed many times. V is TRBV20-1 and J is TRBJ1-5; D is undetermined. Trimming shortened V by 0 bases and J by 3 bases, and 9 bases separated the two germline ends. Germline V gene data show CDR1 as DFQATT and CDR2 as SNEGSKA (reference sequence). The CDR3 is 14 residues long. CDR3 protein: CSARDGSINQPQHF. As DNA, the CDR3 is TGCAGTGCTAGAGACGGATCCATCAATCAGCCCCAGCATTTT.

Of note for this clonotype: This may stem from a read error, because a much larger clone lies one nucleotide away. The chain couples TRBV18 to TRBJ1-3; the match to TRBD1 covers 10 bases. The CDR3 runs to 17 residues. Germline V gives CDR1 KGHSH, CDR2 LQKENI. Here the CDR3 reads CVSSPLPGQGIGNTIYF. The CDR3 DNA is TGTGTCAGCTCACCACTCCCGGGACAGGGGATCGGAAACACCATATATTTT.

With regard to this clonotype: This clone may be a read error of a much larger clone one base away. The chain carries TRBV20-1 and TRBJ1-5; 10 nucleotides agree with TRBD1. Germline-derived CDR1 and CDR2 are DFQATT and SNEGSKA (reference sequence). The CDR3 spans 16 residues. CDR3 nucleotides: TGCAGTTCTAGAACCCAGACAGGGGGCGACAATCAGCCCCAGCATTTT. Its protein is CSSRTQTGGDNQPQHF.

This clonotype was seen repeatedly, ten times or more. The CDR3 coding sequence is TGTGCCAGCGTAAAAACAGGGGGCGGAGAGACCCAGTACTTC. Residues: CASVKTGGGETQYF. The chain combines TRBV28 with TRBJ2-5, with 9 positions matching TRBD1. CDR1 and CDR2 from the germline V gene are MDHEN and SYDVKM. Trimming cost V 8 bases and J 4 bases; bases outside gene matches: 8. This CDR3 has 14 amino acids.

Ten or more counts support this clonotype. This chain joins TRBV20-1 and TRBJ2-1; tentatively, D is TRBD1 (6 bases). Trimming pared 6 bases from V and 6 bases from J, leaving 18 bases between. CDR1 is DFQATT, CDR2 SNEGSKA, per germline (reference sequence). The CDR3 extends over 14 amino acids. CDR3 in amino acids: CSADTGSRGNEQFF. CDR3 bases: TGCAGTGCGGATACAGGGAGTAGGGGCAATGAGCAGTTCTTC.

This clonotype was detected many times. The CDR3 sequence: CASSLDRNTGELFF. As DNA, the CDR3 is TGTGCCAGCAGCTTGGATAGGAACACCGGGGAGCTGTTTTTT. The rearrangement uses TRBV5-6 and TRBJ2-2; no firm D call. Trimming pared 0 bases from V and 1 base from J, leaving 4 bases between. This CDR3 spans 14 amino acids. Germline-derived CDR1 and CDR2 are SGHDT and YYEEEE.

This clonotype has ten or more counts. The chain combines TRBV15 with TRBJ1-3; D not resolved. CDR1 and CDR2 from the germline V gene are LNHNV and YYDKDF (reference sequence). The CDR3 contains 14 residues. V gave up 1 base and J gave up 4 bases, with 8 bases separating them. CDR3 bases: TGTGCCACCAGCAGAGGTGACAAAGGAAACACCATATATTTT. Protein product: CATSRGDKGNTIYF.

This clonotype was counted many times. The chain carries TRBV28 and TRBJ1-1; weak D call: TRBD1 (5 bases). The CDR3 spans 14 residues. V shed 6 bases and J shed 5 bases, with 16 bases lying between them. Germline V gene sequence: CDR1 MDHEN, CDR2 SYDVKM. DNA for the CDR3: TGTGCCAGCAGCGGGACCCTTGAGAGAACTGAAGCTTTCTTT. Translating it yields CASSGTLERTEAFF.

The genes are TRBV5-1 and TRBJ2-3; TRBD2 matches 10 bases. This CDR3 has 16 residues. V was pared by 5 bases and J by 10 bases, with 16 bases of the junction left unmatched. The germline CDR1 and CDR2 sequences are SGHRS and YFSETQ. CDR3 protein: CASRTRTAGGNYAQYF. CDR3 sequence (DNA): TGCGCCAGCAGAACGAGGACAGCGGGGGGGAATTACGCGCAGTATTTT.

Comment on this clonotype: Since no conserved phenylalanine or tryptophan closes the CDR3, a read error is the likely cause. It is unclear where the CDR3 begins or ends on the DNA, so no DNA is shown, and the CDR3 is as TCRdb lists it. The chain has TRBV24-1 and TRBJ2-1; the table's D call of TRBD2 was not tested on the DNA. Germline V gene sequence: CDR1 KGHDR, CDR2 SFDVKD. The CDR3 spans 17 residues, counting both ends. The CDR3 loop is CATSDFETSGGYNEQIL.

At least ten counts were recorded for this clonotype. The rearrangement joins TRBV5-1 to TRBJ1-1, with D perhaps matching TRBD1 (6 bases). Germline assignment: CDR1 SGHRS and CDR2 YFSETQ. CDR3 length: 13 amino acids. The ends were cut back, 4 bases at V and 2 bases at J, with 9 bases in the middle. CDR3 coding DNA: TGCGCCAGCAGCGAACAGGGAAACACTGAAGCTTTCTTT. Its translation is CASSEQGNTEAFF.

This clonotype came up many times. This rearrangement joins TRBV28 to TRBJ2-3; possibly TRBD1 or TRBD2 for D (6 bases each). V lost 6 bases, J lost 8 bases, and 18 bases lay in between. Germline CDR1 MDHEN, CDR2 SYDVKM. The CDR3 is made up of 14 amino acids. CDR3 region: CASSWGAVGGTQYF. Here the CDR3 DNA reads TGTGCCAGCAGCTGGGGGGCAGTGGGGGGTACGCAGTATTTT.

The V call is TRBV21-1, the J call TRBJ1-1; the table's D gene call, TRBD1, was not cross checked with the DNA. TRBV21-1 is flagged as a pseudogene. The CDR3 is 16 residues long. CDR3 DNA: TGTGCCAGCAGCAAAGGAAGGGGGCGGACAGACACTGGAGCTTTCTTT. Translating gives CASSKGRGRTDTGAFF.

In its sample, this clonotype was seen many times. The rearrangement links TRBV12-3 or TRBV12-4 to TRBJ2-6; perhaps TRBD2 as D (5 bases). CDR3 length: 14 amino acids. Trimming cost V 8 bases and J 6 bases, with 14 bases left between them. The CDR3 loop reads CASRKMEVANVLTF. The CDR3 DNA follows: TGTGCCAGCCGAAAAATGGAGGTGGCCAACGTCCTGACTTTC.

This clonotype has a count of ten or more. The V and J genes are TRBV5-1 and TRBJ2-4, with TRBD2 matching 8 bases. Germline values: CDR1 SGHRS, CDR2 YFSETQ. After removal of 3 bases from V and 5 bases from J, the junction contained 7 bases not matched to a gene. The CDR3 runs 15 residues. The CDR3 DNA is TGCGCCAGCAGCTCCTCCGCCGGGAGGGAAAACATTCAGTACTTC. Protein: CASSSSAGRENIQYF.

This clonotype appeared many times. The gene calls are TRBV5-5 and TRBJ1-3; a weak D match, TRBD1 (5 bases). CDR1 SGHKS and CDR2 YYEKEE come from the germline V gene (reference sequence). CDR3 length: 15 residues. V was pared by 3 bases and J by 0 bases, with 10 bases between. The CDR3 loop reads CASSSRDGSGNTIYF. The CDR3 coding sequence is TGTGCCAGCAGCTCCCGGGACGGCTCTGGAAACACCATATATTTT. Using reference TRBV5-5 and TRBJ1-3 for the parts outside the CDR3, the full variable domain is DAGVTQSPTHLIKTRGQQVTLRCSPISGHKSVSWYQQVLGQGPQFIFQYYEKEERGRGNFPDRFSARQFPNYSSELNVNALLLGDSALYLCASSSRDGSGNTIYFGEGSWLTVV.

Ten or more counts support this clonotype. The chain has TRBV7-9 and TRBJ2-7; D gene uncertain. CDR1 is SEHNR, CDR2 FQNEAQ, per germline (reference sequence). The CDR3 runs to 16 residues. V lost 0 bases and J 5 bases, leaving 17 bases between the germline ends. The DNA of the CDR3 is TGTGCCAGCAGCTTAGCGCAGTCACATGATAAAGACGAGCAGTACTTC. Translated: CASSLAQSHDKDEQYF.

The sample holds many counts of this clonotype. J is TRBJ2-4 and V is TRBV12-3 or TRBV12-4; tentative D call: TRBD2 (6 bases). The germline V and J ends were trimmed by 6 bases and 1 base, with 13 bases remaining between them. The CDR3 spans 15 residues. Here the CDR3 reads CASRTLSGAKNIQYF. The CDR3 DNA sequence: TGTGCCAGCAGGACGCTCAGCGGGGCCAAAAACATTCAGTACTTC.